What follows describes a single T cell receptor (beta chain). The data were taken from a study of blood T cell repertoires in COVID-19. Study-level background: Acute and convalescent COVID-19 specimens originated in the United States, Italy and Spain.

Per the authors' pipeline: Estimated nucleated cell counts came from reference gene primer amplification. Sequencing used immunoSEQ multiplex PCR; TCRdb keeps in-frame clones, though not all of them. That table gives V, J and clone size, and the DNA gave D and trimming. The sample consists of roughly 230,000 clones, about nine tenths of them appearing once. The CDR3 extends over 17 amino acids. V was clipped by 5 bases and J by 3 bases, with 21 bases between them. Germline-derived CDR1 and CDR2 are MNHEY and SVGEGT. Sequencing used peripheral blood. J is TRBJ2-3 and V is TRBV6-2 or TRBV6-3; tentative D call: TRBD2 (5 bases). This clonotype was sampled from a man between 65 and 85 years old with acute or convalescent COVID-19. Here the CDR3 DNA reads TGTGCCAGCAGTCGCCTTGGTCTAGCAGAGGGTACAGATACGCAGTATTTT. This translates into CASSRLGLAEGTDTQYF.